This TCR beta chain was observed in a study of cytomegalovirus exposure and HLA in healthy donors. Findings of the study overall: Altogether, 164 TCR beta chains were recorded as cytomegalovirus-associated. Later analysis found that TCR beta chains associated with HLA were more clonally expanded than other, equally common chains.

PCR primers comprised 60 Vbeta and 13 Jbeta primers. Method: immunoSEQ multiplex PCR; TCRdb's copy keeps in-frame clones and lacks some. This table holds under 200,000 clones, more than 9.5% found once. Notes on this clone: The antigen is unknown.

V gave up 2 bases and J gave up 0 bases; unmatched junction bases: 2. Per germline, CDR1 LNHDA and CDR2 SQIVND (reference sequence). The CDR3 contains 17 residues. What was sequenced was PBMCs. This sequence was found in a man between 45 and 60 years old in good health and CMV-seropositive. The V and J genes are TRBV19 and TRBJ1-6; 9 bases fit TRBD1. The CDR3 DNA is TGTGCCAGTAGTATAACGGGACAGGGCTCCTATAATTCACCCCTCCACTTT. Translated: CASSITGQGSYNSPLHF.